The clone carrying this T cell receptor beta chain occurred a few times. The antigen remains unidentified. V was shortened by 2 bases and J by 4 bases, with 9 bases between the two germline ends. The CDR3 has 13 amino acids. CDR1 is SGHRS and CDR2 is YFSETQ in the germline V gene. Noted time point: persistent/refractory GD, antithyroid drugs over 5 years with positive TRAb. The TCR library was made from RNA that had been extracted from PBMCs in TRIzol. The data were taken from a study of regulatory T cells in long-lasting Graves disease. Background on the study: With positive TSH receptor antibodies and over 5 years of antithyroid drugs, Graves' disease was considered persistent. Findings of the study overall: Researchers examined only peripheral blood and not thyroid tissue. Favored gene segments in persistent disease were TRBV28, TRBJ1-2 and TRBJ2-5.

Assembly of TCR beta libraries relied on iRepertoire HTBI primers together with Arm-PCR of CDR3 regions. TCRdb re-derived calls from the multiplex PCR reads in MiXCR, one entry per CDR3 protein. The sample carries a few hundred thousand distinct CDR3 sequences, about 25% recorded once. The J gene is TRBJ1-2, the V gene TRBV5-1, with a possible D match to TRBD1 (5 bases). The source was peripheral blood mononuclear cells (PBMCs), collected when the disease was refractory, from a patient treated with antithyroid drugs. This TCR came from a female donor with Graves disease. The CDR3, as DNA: TGCGCCAGCAGCTTCGAGGGGAGCTATGGCTACACCTTC. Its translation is CASSFEGSYGYTF.